This is a list of T cell receptor beta chains from one sample in a study of T cells in Graves' hyperthyroidism and ophthalmopathy. TCRdb re-analysed the multiplex PCR reads in MiXCR, keeping a single row per CDR3 protein. The sample gives under 350,000 distinct CDR3 sequences, 15% to 20% of which show up once; about 49% is in the top ten. Specimen: blood. The source of these receptors is a woman aged 50 to 60 with Graves' hyperthyroidism. CDR3s include the opening cysteine and the closing phenylalanine or tryptophan. D genes are given only for firm matches. The size of a clone is reported for some rows only, either as once, few or many, or as a class for expanded clones.

CDR3aa: CASSSSTGDEQFF; CDR3nt: TGTGCCAGCAGTTCCAGCACGGGGGATGAGCAGTTCTTC; len: 13; abundance: -; v_gene: TRBV12-3/TRBV12-4; j_gene: TRBJ2-1; d_gene: -
CDR3aa: CATSRDPGTGGSSGNEQFF; CDR3nt: TGTGCCACCAGCAGAGATCCCGGGACTGGCGGGAGTAGCGGGAATGAGCAGTTCTTC; len: 19; abundance: -; v_gene: TRBV15; j_gene: TRBJ2-1; d_gene: TRBD2
CDR3aa: CASSLSQSYEQYF; CDR3nt: TGTGCCAGCAGTTTATCACAGTCCTACGAGCAGTACTTC; len: 13; abundance: many; v_gene: TRBV28; j_gene: TRBJ2-7; d_gene: -
CDR3aa: CASSLGLAGSTDTQYF; CDR3nt: TGTGCCAGCAGCTTAGGACTAGCGGGGAGCACAGATACGCAGTATTTT; len: 16; abundance: many; v_gene: TRBV7-6; j_gene: TRBJ2-3; d_gene: TRBD2
CDR3aa: CASSFGSGETQYF; CDR3nt: -; len: 13; abundance: many; v_gene: TRBV28; j_gene: TRBJ2-5; d_gene: -
CDR3aa: CASSLVGGRTEAFF; CDR3nt: TGCGCCAGCAGCTTGGTAGGGGGGCGTACTGAAGCTTTCTTT; len: 14; abundance: -; v_gene: TRBV5-1; j_gene: TRBJ1-1; d_gene: -
CDR3aa: CATSRSRGGSSSDTQYF; CDR3nt: TGTGCCACCAGCAGATCCCGGGGCGGGAGTAGTTCAGATACGCAGTATTTT; len: 17; abundance: -; v_gene: TRBV15; j_gene: TRBJ2-3; d_gene: TRBD2
CDR3aa: CSAPLAGLFEQYF; CDR3nt: TGCAGTGCTCCGCTAGCGGGATTATTCGAGCAGTACTTC; len: 13; abundance: few; v_gene: TRBV20-1; j_gene: TRBJ2-7; d_gene: TRBD2
CDR3aa: CASSPPRGYEQYF; CDR3nt: TGTGCCAGCTCACCGCCCAGGGGGTACGAGCAGTACTTC; len: 13; abundance: many; v_gene: TRBV18; j_gene: TRBJ2-7; d_gene: TRBD1
CDR3aa: CASSLGGLKTQYF; CDR3nt: TGCGCCAGCAGCTTGGGGGGGCTGAAGACCCAGTACTTC; len: 13; abundance: few; v_gene: TRBV5-1; j_gene: TRBJ2-5; d_gene: -
CDR3aa: CASSPSFGTGDYQPQHF; CDR3nt: TGTGCCAGCAGTCCAAGTTTCGGGACAGGGGACTATCAGCCCCAGCATTTT; len: 17; abundance: -; v_gene: TRBV27; j_gene: TRBJ1-5; d_gene: TRBD1
CDR3aa: CASSPGSGNNEQFF; CDR3nt: TGTGCCAGCAGCCCCGGGTCGGGGAACAATGAGCAGTTCTTC; len: 14; abundance: many; v_gene: TRBV11-2; j_gene: TRBJ2-1; d_gene: -
CDR3aa: CASSSRDITGGLYEQYF; CDR3nt: TGTGCCAGCAGCAGCCGGGACATCACAGGGGGTTTATACGAGCAGTACTTC; len: 17; abundance: many; v_gene: TRBV28; j_gene: TRBJ2-7; d_gene: TRBD1
CDR3aa: CASSLRTVETQYF; CDR3nt: TGTGCCAGCAGCTTGAGGACAGTGGAGACCCAGTACTTC; len: 13; abundance: -; v_gene: TRBV5-6; j_gene: TRBJ2-5; d_gene: -
CDR3aa: CASSPGTTSTDTQYF; CDR3nt: TGTGCCAGCAGTCCCGGGACAACGAGCACAGATACGCAGTATTTT; len: 15; abundance: few; v_gene: TRBV6-2/TRBV6-3; j_gene: TRBJ2-3; d_gene: -
CDR3aa: CASSLGGSGIHNEQFF; CDR3nt: TGTGCCAGCAGCCTAGGGGGTAGCGGGATCCACAATGAGCAGTTCTTC; len: 16; abundance: many; v_gene: TRBV7-3; j_gene: TRBJ2-1; d_gene: TRBD2
CDR3aa: CASSLAAGVKSTEAFF; CDR3nt: TGTGCCAGCAGCTTAGCCGCAGGGGTGAAGAGCACTGAAGCTTTCTTT; len: 16; abundance: many; v_gene: TRBV7-6; j_gene: TRBJ1-1; d_gene: -
CDR3aa: CASRKGALLRGETQYF; CDR3nt: TGTGCCAGCAGGAAAGGGGCGCTCCTTAGGGGAGAGACCCAGTACTTC; len: 16; abundance: few; v_gene: TRBV2; j_gene: TRBJ2-5; d_gene: -